This T cell receptor (beta chain) was sequenced in a study of shared clonotypes between healthy human individuals. Study-level results: Naive subsets tended to show greater estimated richness than memory subsets. Sharing of clonotypes among donors was expected to vary with sequencing depth. Investigators collected only blood, and repertoires in tissues likely differ.

The CDR3 runs to 11 residues. Trimming cost V 6 bases and J 8 bases, with 8 bases left between them. Germline assignment: CDR1 MNHEY and CDR2 SMNVEV (reference sequence). Naive-designated CD8 cells lacked CD45RO, were positively enriched for CCR7, and omitted terminally differentiated effector memory CD45RA+ cells. About this clone: No antigen is known for it.

Sorted-subset replicate PCR reactions were performed with approximately 200 ng DNA, corresponding to about 32,000 T cell genomes. Using immunoSEQ multiplex PCR, the repertoire was profiled, and TCRdb retains in-frame clones only, with some absent. This sample yields about 1,800,000 clones, of which about 95% are seen a single time; roughly 1.2% belongs to the top ten. Sequenced material: naive CD8+ T cells sorted from blood. The J gene is TRBJ2-1, the V gene TRBV27, with a possible D match to TRBD2 (6 bases). This clonotype originated in a young man in good health. The CDR3 loop is CASREGHEQFF. The DNA of the CDR3 is TGTGCCAGCAGGGAGGGTCATGAGCAGTTCTTC.